This entry features one T cell receptor beta chain sequence. This sample was taken from a study of blood T cells in healthy people across ages. Primers used in a second PCR of roughly 6 to 12 cycles were a sample-barcoded 5' primer and a J-beta primer mix. TCRdb re-analysed the 5' RACE reads in MiXCR, keeping a single row per CDR3 protein. The sample holds some 1.6 million distinct CDR3 sequences, roughly 32% seen once. CDR1 and CDR2 from the germline V gene are WSHSY and SAAADI. Trimming shortened V by 0 bases and J by 1 base, and 10 bases separated the two germline ends. This CDR3 spans 17 amino acids.

This sequence joins TRBV10-2 and TRBJ2-6; D assignment may be TRBD1 or TRBD2 (7 bases each). This clonotype originated in a woman under 40 in good health. Sequenced: blood. The CDR3 sequence is CASSESRGGSGANVLTF. DNA of the CDR3: TGCGCCAGCAGTGAGTCCAGGGGGGGGTCTGGGGCCAACGTCCTGACTTTC.